Each of the 15 T cell receptor beta chains below was sequenced from the same sample in a study of cytomegalovirus exposure and HLA in healthy donors. Researchers ran the PCR with 60 Vbeta and 13 Jbeta primers. The method was immunoSEQ multiplex PCR; TCRdb's version includes in-frame clones alone and lacks a portion of them. The repertoire has 40,000 or so clones, roughly 60% of them found once; the top ten carry 8.7%. The sequencing input was PBMCs. Source of these receptors: a human donor in good health.

The chain employs TRBV7-3 and TRBJ1-2, with D possibly TRBD1 on 5 matching bases. The length of the CDR3 is 13 residues. V lost 2 bases, J lost 4 bases, and 8 bases lay in between. The germline V gene has CDR1 SGHTA and CDR2 FQGTGA. The CDR3 DNA follows: TGTGCCAGCAGCTTAGGTCAGGGCTATGGCTACACCTTC. Its translation: CASSLGQGYGYTF.

In its sample, this clone was seen once. This rearrangement joins TRBV7-2 to TRBJ2-2; 8 bases align to TRBD2. J gave up 4 bases and V 7 bases, and 11 bases lay outside the gene matches. CDR3 length: 16 amino acids. Looked up from germline, CDR1 is SGHTA and CDR2 is FQGNSA. This CDR3 is CASIPGGAKGTGELFF. The DNA for the CDR3 is TGTGCCAGCATCCCGGGGGGGGCAAAGGGCACCGGGGAGCTGTTTTTT.

The rearrangement uses TRBV27 and TRBJ1-4; D unclear. Germline V gives CDR1 MNHEY, CDR2 SMNVEV (reference sequence). V was clipped by 6 bases and J by 4 bases, with 15 bases between them. CDR3 size: 15 residues. The CDR3 protein is CASSRRRGFNEKLFF. The CDR3 nucleotides are TGTGCCAGCAGCCGCCGTCGAGGCTTTAATGAAAAACTGTTTTTT.

This chain connects TRBV5-4 to TRBJ1-4; no firm D call. V gave up 0 bases and J gave up 5 bases, with 5 bases separating them. Germline loops: CDR1 SGHNT, CDR2 YYREEE (reference sequence). This CDR3 has 13 residues. Here the CDR3 reads CASSLARNEKLFF. The CDR3 coding sequence is TGTGCCAGCAGCTTGGCCAGGAATGAAAAACTGTTTTTT.

The chain recombines TRBV21-1 with TRBJ1-2. TRBV21-1 is deemed a pseudogene. The CDR3 spans 16 residues. This chain's CDR3 is CASSKVWGVLYYGYTF. The CDR3 DNA sequence: TGTGCCAGCAGCAAAGTCTGGGGGGTACTTTACTATGGCTACACCTTC.

The V gene is TRBV5-1, the J gene TRBJ1-4; 9 bases map to TRBD1. CDR3 length equals 15 residues. Germline trimming cut 0 bases from V and 7 bases from J; bases unmatched to any gene: 4. CDR1 is SGHRS and CDR2 is YFSETQ in the germline V gene. CDR3 nucleotides: TGCGCCAGCAGCTTGGGGACAGGGGTAGCTGAAAAACTGTTTTTT. It translates to CASSLGTGVAEKLFF.

V and J are TRBV7-2 and TRBJ2-3; D call uncertain. The CDR3 has 13 amino acids. With 3 bases removed from V and 3 bases from J, the gap between germline ends came to 7 bases. The germline gives CDR1 SGHTA, CDR2 FQGNSA. The CDR3 DNA sequence: TGTGCCAGCAGCTTCCTAAGAACAGATACGCAGTATTTT. Translated, it gives CASSFLRTDTQYF.

This rearrangement joins TRBV7-3 to TRBJ2-1, with a possible D match to TRBD2 (7 bases). Per germline, CDR1 SGHTA and CDR2 FQGTGA. CDR3 length: 14 residues. V lost 6 bases and J 4 bases, leaving 13 bases between the germline ends. CDR3 in amino acids: CASRKGGGYNEQFF. The DNA of the CDR3 is TGTGCCAGCAGGAAAGGGGGGGGATACAATGAGCAGTTCTTC.

The chain carries TRBV15 and TRBJ1-2, with TRBD1 matching over 10 bases. Per germline, CDR1 LNHNV and CDR2 YYDKDF (reference sequence). The CDR3 extends over 14 amino acids. V was pared by 1 base and J by 7 bases, with 3 bases of the junction left unmatched. The CDR3 region has the DNA TGTGCCACCAGCAGAGCGACAGGGGGCATTGGCTACACCTTC. Translating gives CATSRATGGIGYTF.

The chain employs TRBV6-5 and TRBJ2-1; D is uncertain. The germline V gene encodes CDR1 MNHEY and CDR2 SVGAGI. The CDR3 runs 13 residues. Deletions cut 2 bases from V and 10 bases from J, with 12 bases between. CDR3 nucleotides: TGTGCCAGCAGTTACGTCGAGTCTCAAGAGCAGTTCTTC. It specifies CASSYVESQEQFF.

The CDR3 DNA reads TGCGCCAGCAGCCCAACAGGGACAGGGATGAGGTACGAGCAGTACTTC. Its protein product is CASSPTGTGMRYEQYF. The V and J genes are TRBV4-1 and TRBJ2-7, with 9 positions matching TRBD1. This CDR3 has 16 amino acids. Unmatched junction bases numbered 11, after V lost 4 bases and J lost 4 bases. Germline-derived CDR1 and CDR2 are MGHRA and YSYEKL.

This chain links TRBV29-1 with TRBJ1-3; 12 bases are a match to TRBD1. V lost 6 bases to trimming and J lost 4 bases; unmatched junction nucleotides: 4. Germline-derived CDR1 and CDR2 are SQVTM and ANQGSEA. CDR3 length: 14 amino acids. CDR3 in amino acids: CSVGTGGLGNTIYF. The CDR3 nucleotides read TGCAGCGTGGGGACAGGGGGCCTCGGAAACACCATATATTTT. The variable domain in full, completed from reference TRBV29-1 and TRBJ1-3, reads SAVISQKPSRDICQRGTSLTIQCQVDSQVTMMFWYRQQPGQSLTLIATANQGSEATYESGFVIDKFPISRPNLTFSTLTVSNMSPEDSSIYLCSVGTGGLGNTIYFGEGSWLTVV.

This clone occurred once. The V call is TRBV30, the J call TRBJ2-3, with 11 bases matching TRBD2. The germline V gene encodes CDR1 GTSNPN and CDR2 SVGIG (reference sequence). CDR3 length: 16 amino acids. With V trimmed by 3 bases and J by 3 bases, 8 bases remained unmatched. The DNA for the CDR3 is TGTGCCTGGAGCCCTGAGGGACTAGCGGAGACAGATACGCAGTATTTT. It specifies CAWSPEGLAETDTQYF.

The rearrangement links TRBV5-1 to TRBJ2-4; 7 positions agree with TRBD2. Per the germline V gene, CDR1 is SGHRS and CDR2 is YFSETQ. The J segment lost 1 base and the V segment lost 0 bases, leaving 7 bases of the junction unmatched. The length of the CDR3 is 17 residues. The CDR3 here is CASSLEVGGIAKNIQYF. The CDR3, as DNA: TGCGCCAGCAGCTTGGAGGTGGGGGGGATTGCCAAAAACATTCAGTACTTC.

The chain is built from TRBV29-1 and TRBJ1-4, with a possible D match to TRBD1 (6 bases). The V end was cut by 5 bases, the J end by 7 bases, with 14 bases between. This CDR3 spans 13 amino acids. In germline, CDR1 is SQVTM, CDR2 ANQGSEA. CDR3 loop: CSVRRGSGEKLFF. DNA of the CDR3: TGCAGCGTTCGCAGGGGCTCGGGTGAAAAACTGTTTTTT.